Sequencing of this TCR beta chain was carried out in a study of Tregs in tolerant kidney transplant recipients (dated by TCRdb to about 2019). For the wider study: The study used TCRbeta sequencing to identify donor-specific regulatory T cells before combined kidney and bone marrow transplantation, then tracked those cells after transplant. TCRbeta repertoire sequencing was used in a few healthy controls to compare several ways of expanding Tregs specific for an allogeneic donor. Results the study describes overall, beyond this receptor: Biological reproducibility was not examined directly, but technical replication error appeared to be minimal. The most biologically relevant and donor-specific TCRbeta repertoire appeared to be identified by expanding Tregs with activated donor B cells. The study was constrained by small patient numbers, and validation of the findings is required in larger populations and under other immunosuppression protocols.

Concerning this clone itself: This receptor's antigen is unknown. No base quality information exists; no much larger clone differs at one position.

Thawed PBMCs were FACS-sorted into unstimulated Tregs (CD4+CD25+CD127-), CD4+ non-Tregs (CD4+CD25-), CD4 cells and CD8 cells. Blood from healthy controls was obtained either from healthy volunteers or as purchased buffy coats. Healthy control blood was processed to PBMCs with a Ficoll density gradient and then cryopreserved, whereas patient PBMCs were collected both before and after transplant. From the cysteine through the phenylalanine, the CDR3 covers 16 amino acids. Of all the DNA, just the CDR3 is kept, 48 bases in frame from base 1. According to the germline V gene (reference sequence), CDR1 reads SEHNR and CDR2 reads FQNEAQ. V is cut by 3 bases and J by 4 bases, and the space between the germline ends is 18 bases. For TCRbeta CDR3 sequencing, genomic DNA was extracted from sorted cells using the QIAGEN DNeasy Blood and Tissue Kit. Through immunoSEQ, high-throughput TCRbeta CDR3 sequencing was done commercially, including PCR amplification with internal controls and bias correction. From the authors' description of their analysis: Unique productive TCRbeta sequences were defined by CDR3 nucleotide sequence where primers matched, otherwise by CDR3 amino acid sequence with Vbeta and Jbeta genes. To correct sorting error, sequences shared between sorted populations at a frequency ratio of 2:1 or less were removed; the rest were assigned to the higher population. A sequence was defined as donor-reactive if the sequence was expanded at least 5-fold in CFSE-low cells compared with unstimulated cells and had a frequency of at least 0.01% in CFSE-low cells. Jensen-Shannon divergence calculated on the top 100 TCRbeta sequences ranked by frequency was used to measure repertoire divergence. For any sample with multiple sequencing runs, sorting error was corrected in each run separately before the runs were pooled. In its TCRdb copy, this immuneACCESS table keeps in-frame sequences only and misses some clones. Where compared with another copy, unresolved V genes explain less than half of these, and the others have no known cause. V, J and clone size were drawn from that table, and D and trimming were deduced from the DNA. The sample yields over 50,000 clones; around 88% were counted once. Together, the top ten hold more than 4.5% of the sample.

The chain is encoded by TRBV7-9 joined to TRBJ2-5; a weak D assignment points to TRBD2 (6 bases agree). The sample consisted of CD4+ T cells from blood. This TCR came from a human donor in good health. The nucleotide sequence reads TGTGCCAGCAGCTTCGTTACGGGCCCCGGGGGAGAGACCCAGTACTTC. This sequence encodes CASSFVTGPGGETQYF.